A selection of T cell receptor beta chains follows, all from one sample in a study of blood T cell repertoires in COVID-19. Method: immunoSEQ multiplex PCR; TCRdb's copy keeps in-frame clones and lacks some. The sample shows approximately 210,000 clones, roughly 84% of them seen only once. Sequencing input: peripheral blood. These receptors were taken from a woman of 80 years or more with COVID-19, enrolled during active disease. Each CDR3 is given with its conserved first and last residue. Fields, in order: clone size, V gene, D gene, J gene, CDR3 DNA, CDR3 protein. A D gene is named only where the DNA matches it firmly. Clone size is shown for a subset of rows, as once, few, many or a class of expanded clone.

NA,TRBV3-1/TRBV3-2,NA,TRBJ2-1,TGTGCCAGCAGCCAAGTGCAGGGGAATGAGCAGTTCTTC,CASSQVQGNEQFF
once,TRBV28,TRBD1,TRBJ2-5,TGTGCCAGCAGTTTCCTAGGGGACAGTCAAGAGACCCAGTACTTC,CASSFLGDSQETQYF
NA,TRBV28,TRBD1,TRBJ1-1,TGTGCCAGCAGTTTATTTCAGGGGGGATCTACTGAAGCTTTCTTT,CASSLFQGGSTEAFF
NA,TRBV10-2,NA,TRBJ2-5,TGCGCCAGCAGAACCCCCAGCCTAGCGAAAGAGACCCAGTACTTC,CASRTPSLAKETQYF
NA,TRBV7-2,TRBD1,TRBJ1-2,TGTGCCAGCAGCTCCGCGACAGGGAAAGGCTACACCTTC,CASSSATGKGYTF
NA,TRBV21-1,NA,TRBJ2-5,TGTGCCACCAGATGCGGGGGGGCCGGAGAGACCCAGTACTTC,CATRCGGAGETQYF
NA,TRBV5-1,TRBD2,TRBJ2-3,TGCGCCAGCAGCCCAGGTCGGGGGGGTAGCACAGATACGCAGTATTTT,CASSPGRGGSTDTQYF
NA,TRBV9,TRBD1,TRBJ2-5,TGTGCCAGCAGCGTATCGTCGGGACAGGGTCAAGAGACCCAGTACTTC,CASSVSSGQGQETQYF
NA,TRBV28,NA,TRBJ1-3,TGTGCCAGCAGTTTAGAGCTGTCGAAGGGAAACACCATATATTTT,CASSLELSKGNTIYF
NA,TRBV10-3,TRBD2,TRBJ2-7,TGTGCCATCAAGGGAGGACTAGCGGGGGTCTACGAGCAGTACTTC,CAIKGGLAGVYEQYF
once,TRBV30,TRBD1,TRBJ2-1,TGTGCCTGGGTTCGCCCCTCGGGACAGGGCCATGAGCAGTTCTTC,CAWVRPSGQGHEQFF
NA,TRBV18,NA,TRBJ2-7,TGTGCCAGCTCAACGCTGGGGGGATCCTCCTACGAGCAGTACTTC,CASSTLGGSSYEQYF
few,TRBV29-1,NA,TRBJ1-2,TGCAGCGTTGCCGGGACACCTGGAGGCTACACCTTC,CSVAGTPGGYTF
NA,TRBV6-2/TRBV6-3,NA,TRBJ1-1,TGTGCCAGCAGTTATATTGTGAACACTGAAGCTTTCTTT,CASSYIVNTEAFF